These 12 T cell receptor beta chains share one sample of origin, sequenced in a study of T cells in localized non-small cell lung cancer. This table comes from immunoSEQ multiplex PCR, and its TCRdb copy is limited to in-frame clones, with some not included. The repertoire holds 9,000 to 13,000 clones, with 70% to 90% as singletons. The specimen was peripheral blood, collected before any cancer treatment. The receptors stem from a male donor older than 55 with stage III lung adenocarcinoma.

The chain couples TRBV9 to TRBJ1-1; D may be TRBD1 (5 bases). Germline V gene data show CDR1 as SGDLS and CDR2 as YYNGEE. The V end lost 0 bases, the J end lost 10 bases, and 13 bases lay between the germline ends. The length of the CDR3 is 13 residues. The CDR3 nucleotides are TGTGCCAGCAGCGTAGAACCTGGGCAGGGAGCTTTCTTT. Translated: CASSVEPGQGAFF.

The chain couples TRBV3-2 to TRBJ1-2. TRBV3-2 is a pseudogene locus. The CDR3 sequence is 9 residues long. CDR3 coding DNA: TGTGCCAGCTATCATGGCTACACCTTC. Residues: CASYHGYTF.

The V and J genes are TRBV7-2 and TRBJ2-7; TRBD2 matches 14 bases. Per germline, CDR1 SGHTA and CDR2 FQGNSA. This CDR3 comprises 16 residues. J gave up 6 bases and V 5 bases, and 9 bases lay outside the gene matches. CDR3 sequence reads: CASSLEGTSGRFEQYF. The DNA of the CDR3 is TGTGCCAGCAGCCTGGAGGGGACTAGCGGGAGATTCGAGCAGTACTTC.

The V and J genes are TRBV5-4 and TRBJ2-5; TRBD1 aligns across 9 bases. CDR1 is SGHNT, CDR2 YYREEE, per germline (reference sequence). The trim removed 4 bases at V and 9 bases at J, leaving 13 bases unmatched. The CDR3 length is 15 residues. In DNA, the CDR3 is TGTGCCAGCAGCGGGCGGGACAGGGCTCAGGGGGCCCAGTACTTC. Encoded protein: CASSGRDRAQGAQYF.

The rearrangement joins TRBV25-1 to TRBJ1-1; D possibly corresponds to TRBD1 (6 bases). The CDR3 extends over 13 amino acids. Trimming cost V 7 bases and J 10 bases, with 19 bases left between them. Germline lookup yields CDR1 MGHDK and CDR2 SYGVNS. In DNA form, the CDR3 reads TGTGCCAGCACCCAAGGGGGACCGGGAGGAGCTTTCTTT. Translating it yields CASTQGGPGGAFF.

The chain joins TRBV5-1 to TRBJ2-5, with a weak D call TRBD1 (5 bases). The V gene lost 2 bases and the J gene lost 5 bases, with 13 bases spanning the gap. The CDR3 covers 14 residues. The germline gives CDR1 SGHRS, CDR2 YFSETQ. CDR3 amino acids: CASSFGQRQETQYF. CDR3 DNA sequence: TGCGCCAGCAGCTTCGGGCAGCGACAGGAGACCCAGTACTTC.

The table lists this clone with a few counts. The chain recombines TRBV6-8 with TRBJ2-7, with 9 bases aligning to TRBD2. Germline V gene data show CDR1 as MNHGY and CDR2 as SAAAGT. The CDR3 has 17 amino acids. With 0 bases clipped from V and 0 bases from J, the junction kept 6 bases outside the gene matches. In DNA, the CDR3 is TGTGCCAGCAGTTACTCGCGGCGGGGGGGTTACTCCTACGAGCAGTACTTC. Translated, it gives CASSYSRRGGYSYEQYF.

This clone occurred once. The chain is built from TRBV6-6 and TRBJ2-7; maybe TRBD2 (6 bases). The CDR3 runs to 15 residues. Germline V gene data show CDR1 as MNHNY and CDR2 as SVGAGI (reference sequence). The V gene lost 3 bases and the J gene lost 3 bases, with 15 bases spanning the gap. This CDR3 reads CASSYGAGSSYEQYF. The CDR3 DNA reads TGTGCCAGCAGTTATGGGGCGGGGTCAAGCTACGAGCAGTACTTC.

The chain uses TRBV5-8 and TRBJ2-7; D call uncertain. Germline V gene sequence: CDR1 SGHTS, CDR2 YDEGEE. V dropped 0 bases and J dropped 2 bases, with 18 bases sitting between them. This CDR3 spans 17 amino acids. The CDR3 sequence is CASSLAGFGGITYEQYF. CDR3 nucleotide sequence: TGTGCCAGCAGCTTGGCTGGCTTTGGCGGTATAACCTACGAGCAGTACTTC.

The chain combines TRBV19 with TRBJ2-1; tentatively, D is TRBD1 or TRBD2 (5 bases each). The germline V gene has CDR1 LNHDA and CDR2 SQIVND (reference sequence). V gave up 3 bases and J gave up 6 bases, with 12 bases separating them. CDR3 length: 14 amino acids. DNA of the CDR3: TGTGCCAGTAGTATCCCCGGGACCATCAATGAGCAGTTCTTC. Translated: CASSIPGTINEQFF.

This clone was recorded once. The V call is TRBV6-1, the J call TRBJ2-1; D is possibly TRBD1 (7 bases). V lost 1 base, J lost 3 bases, and 10 bases lay in between. The CDR3 sequence is 15 residues long. The germline CDR1 and CDR2 sequences are MNHNS and SASEGT. The CDR3 sequence: CASSEVQGGYNEQFF. CDR3 nucleotide sequence: TGTGCCAGCAGTGAAGTCCAGGGGGGCTACAATGAGCAGTTCTTC.

This chain uses TRBV7-9 with TRBJ1-4; 8 bases map to TRBD1. In germline, CDR1 is SEHNR, CDR2 FQNEAQ (reference sequence). The ends lost 1 base at V and 8 bases at J; junction bases unmatched: 9. There are 16 residues in the CDR3. As DNA, the CDR3 is TGTGCCAGCAGCTTAGGGTTGACAGGGGAGAACGAAAAACTGTTTTTT. It yields the protein CASSLGLTGENEKLFF.